A selection of T cell receptor beta chains follows, all from one sample in a study of shared clonotypes between healthy human individuals. TCRdb's copy holds only in-frame clones and misses some; the assay was immunoSEQ multiplex PCR. The sample lists 2 million to 3 million clones; over 85% were seen once. Sequenced input: naive CD4+ T cells from PBMCs. These receptors were collected from a man in his late teens or twenties in good health. Some clones in this sample may be carry-over from other donors' samples. Each CDR3 is given with its conserved first and last residue. D genes are given only for firm matches. The size entry is marked missing in some rows and otherwise reads once, few, many or a size class.

CASSRFGTGDYEQYF | TGCGCCAGCAGCCGATTCGGGACAGGGGACTACGAGCAGTACTTC | TRBD1 | TRBJ2-7 | NA | TRBV4-1
CSVTYTGVETEAFF | TGCAGCGTTACTTACACAGGAGTAGAGACTGAAGCTTTCTTT | NA | TRBJ1-1 | NA | TRBV29-1
CASSYSQGKGYGYTF | TGTGCCAGCAGTTACTCACAGGGGAAGGGCTATGGCTACACCTTC | TRBD1 | TRBJ1-2 | NA | TRBV6-5
CASSAGMQDEALHF | TGTGCCAGCAGCGCCGGGATGCAGGACGAGGCCCTCCACTTT | NA | TRBJ1-6 | NA | TRBV9
CASSLPSGKETQYF | TGTGCCAGCAGCCTACCTAGCGGGAAAGAGACCCAGTACTTC | TRBD2 | TRBJ2-5 | NA | TRBV4-2
CASNLGPNTEAFF | TGTGCCAGCAACCTAGGACCGAACACTGAAGCTTTCTTT | NA | TRBJ1-1 | NA | TRBV6-5
CASSLMSSLDTQYF | TGTGCCAGCAGTTTAATGAGTTCTCTAGATACGCAGTATTTT | NA | TRBJ2-3 | NA | TRBV27
CASSPRAGTDTQYF | TGTGCCAGCAGCCCAAGGGCGGGCACAGATACGCAGTATTTT | NA | TRBJ2-3 | NA | TRBV7-6
CASSPGPAGGLNTQYF | TGCGCCAGCAGCCCGGGGCCAGCGGGAGGGCTAAATACGCAGTATTTT | TRBD2 | TRBJ2-3 | NA | TRBV5-1
CASSRAGDTDQPQHF | TGTGCCAGCAGCCGAGCAGGGGATACAGATCAGCCCCAGCATTTT | NA | TRBJ1-5 | few | TRBV4-2
CASNELMNEQFF | TGTGCCAGCAACGAGTTAATGAATGAGCAGTTCTTC | NA | TRBJ2-1 | NA | TRBV2
CASSLGASSPYEQYF | TGTGCCAGCAGCCTAGGGGCTAGCTCTCCCTACGAGCAGTACTTC | NA | TRBJ2-7 | once | TRBV4-2
CASSQELGELGINEQFF | TGTGCCAGCAGCCAAGAATTGGGGGAGTTGGGGATCAATGAGCAGTTCTTC | NA | TRBJ2-1 | NA | TRBV4-2
CASSLNSPYEQYF | TGTGCCAGCAGTTTGAACAGCCCCTACGAGCAGTACTTC | NA | TRBJ2-7 | NA | TRBV28
CASSQAGGGKQYF | TGTGCCAGCAGTCAAGCGGGAGGGGGAAAGCAGTACTTC | TRBD2 | TRBJ2-7 | NA | TRBV5-4
CSVVSGGLHSYNEQFF | TGCAGCGTTGTATCCGGGGGACTACACTCCTACAATGAGCAGTTCTTC | TRBD2 | TRBJ2-1 | NA | TRBV29-1
CASSWTPFSGNTIYF | TGCGCCAGCAGCTGGACTCCTTTCTCTGGAAACACCATATATTTT | NA | TRBJ1-3 | NA | TRBV5-1
CASSSPGAPINEQYF | TGTGCCAGTAGTTCCCCAGGGGCTCCCATCAACGAGCAGTACTTC | NA | TRBJ2-7 | NA | TRBV19
CASSPLGRNYEQYF | TGTGCCAGCAGCCCCCTCGGGCGGAACTACGAGCAGTACTTC | NA | TRBJ2-7 | NA | TRBV7-2
CSAETIEQFF | TGCAGTGCCGAGACTATAGAGCAGTTCTTC | NA | TRBJ2-1 | NA | TRBV20-1
CASSLMPQGNTEAFF | TGTGCCAGCAGCTTGATGCCCCAAGGGAACACTGAAGCTTTCTTT | NA | TRBJ1-1 | NA | TRBV5-4
CASTREGDIHYGYTF | TGTGCCAGTACGCGCGAGGGCGATATCCACTATGGCTACACCTTC | NA | TRBJ1-2 | once | TRBV7-9
CASGLSTRGSEQFF | TGTGCTAGTGGTTTGTCAACTAGAGGCAGTGAGCAGTTCTTC | NA | TRBJ2-1 | NA | TRBV12-5
CASSGLSWYTGEQFF | TGTGCCAGCAGCGGCTTATCATGGTACACCGGTGAGCAGTTCTTC | NA | TRBJ2-1 | NA | TRBV9
CASSRGQLSYNEQFF | TGTGCCAGCAGCCGAGGACAGCTATCCTACAATGAGCAGTTCTTC | NA | TRBJ2-1 | NA | TRBV7-9
CASSLPSSYEQYF | TGTGCCAGCAGCTTGCCCAGCTCCTACGAGCAGTACTTC | NA | TRBJ2-7 | NA | TRBV5-5
CASSPVGTSGNTIYF | TGTGCCAGCTCACCAGTGGGGACGTCTGGAAACACCATATATTTT | NA | TRBJ1-3 | NA | TRBV18